This T cell receptor beta chain was found in a study of blood T cell repertoires in COVID-19. Across the study: The analysed material was cDNA or gDNA that came from T cells, B-cell-depleted T cells, or PBMCs.

This CDR3 contains 15 residues. Authors' data handling: Nucleated cell number was recorded as an estimate derived from reference gene primer amplification. Clones were read by immunoSEQ multiplex PCR, and TCRdb kept only the in-frame ones, dropping some. V and J calls and clone size come straight from that table; D and trimming were deduced from the DNA. The sample lists under 60,000 clones; around four fifths were seen once. This chain uses TRBV21-1 with TRBJ1-3. TRBV21-1 is marked as a pseudogene. The sample consisted of peripheral blood. The receptor was isolated from a human donor in a cohort sampled during active COVID-19. The CDR3 region has the DNA TGTGCCAGCAGCACCCACGGAGGCTCTGGAAACACCATATATTTT. It yields the protein CASSTHGGSGNTIYF.